This T cell receptor (beta chain) was documented in a study of neurological immune-mediated disorders. This clonotype occurred many times. V lost 1 base and J lost 2, with 17 bases in between. The CDR3 has 17 amino acids. CDR1 and CDR2 (germline): SEHNR, FQNEAQ (reference sequence). TCRdb redid the calling of the 5' RACE reads with MiXCR, one entry per CDR3 protein. The table records about 62,000 distinct CDR3 sequences, around 4.8% of them present only once. Sequenced sample: PBMCs. This chain joins TRBV7-9 and TRBJ1-1; TRBD1 might be the D (6 bases). The clonotype comes from a woman in her forties or fifties with multiple sclerosis. The CDR3 sequence: CASSLEGLGHINTEAFF. The CDR3 coding sequence is TGTGCCAGCAGCTTAGAAGGACTGGGACACATTAACACTGAAGCTTTCTTT.